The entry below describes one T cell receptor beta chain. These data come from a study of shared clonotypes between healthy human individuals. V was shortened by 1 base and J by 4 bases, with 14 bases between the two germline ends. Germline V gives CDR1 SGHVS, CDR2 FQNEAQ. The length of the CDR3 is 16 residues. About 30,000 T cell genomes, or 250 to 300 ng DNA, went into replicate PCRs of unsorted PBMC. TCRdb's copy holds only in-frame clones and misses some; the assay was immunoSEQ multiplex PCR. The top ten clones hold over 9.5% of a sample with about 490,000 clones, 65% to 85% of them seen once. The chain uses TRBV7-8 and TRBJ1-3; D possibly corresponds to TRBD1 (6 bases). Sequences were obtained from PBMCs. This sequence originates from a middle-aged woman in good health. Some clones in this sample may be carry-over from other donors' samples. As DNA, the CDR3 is TGTGCCAGCAGCTTAGGCTCAGGGGCACTCGGAAACACCATATATTTT. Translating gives CASSLGSGALGNTIYF. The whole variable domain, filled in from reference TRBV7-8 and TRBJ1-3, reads GAGVSQSPRYKVAKRGQDVALRCDPISGHVSLFWYQQALGQGPEFLTYFQNEAQLDKSGLPSDRFFAERPEGSVSTLKIQRTQQEDSAVYLCASSLGSGALGNTIYFGEGSWLTVV.